Following are 28 T cell receptor beta chains from one sample sequenced in a study of OX40 agonist ivuxolimab in advanced cancers. Receptors were amplified or captured by the immunoSEQ multiplex PCR assay. The table comes from immuneACCESS by way of TCRdb, which keeps in-frame sequences with V and J called. Part of the clones is missing from these tables; in studies checked, under half for an unresolved V gene and the rest for unknown reasons. The sample table records approximately 48,000 clones; over 70% of these occur just once. The top ten clonotypes cover 3% to 4% of the sample. Sequenced here: CD4+ or CD8+ T cells sorted from blood, sampled in a trial of the OX40 agonist ivuxolimab. These receptors originate from an adult with an advanced solid tumor such as melanoma, head and neck, liver or kidney cancer.

The chain is built from TRBV6-5 and TRBJ1-1; no firm D call. Germline loops: CDR1 MNHEY, CDR2 SVGAGI. V shed 8 bases and J shed 1 base, with 11 bases lying between them. The CDR3 runs to 13 residues. Here the CDR3 DNA reads TGTGCCAGCTCCCGGGGAAGGAACACTGAAGCTTTCTTT. Its protein product is CASSRGRNTEAFF.

This clone was counted only a few times. The chain uses TRBV28 and TRBJ2-2; TRBD2 aligns across 7 bases. Germline-derived CDR1 and CDR2 are MDHEN and SYDVKM. There are 14 residues in the CDR3. Trimming removed 6 bases from V and 5 bases from J; junction bases left unmatched: 6. Written as DNA, the CDR3 is TGTGCCAGCAGCCGCGGGGGTTGGACCGGGGAGCTGTTTTTT. This encodes CASSRGGWTGELFF.

The CDR3 region is CASSEGSQETQYF. The CDR3 coding sequence is TGTGCCAGCAGTGAAGGCAGCCAAGAGACCCAGTACTTC. The gene calls are TRBV6-1 and TRBJ2-5; D gene ambiguous. The CDR3 runs 13 residues. Germline-derived CDR1 and CDR2 are MNHNS and SASEGT. V lost 1 base and J 1 base, leaving 4 bases between the germline ends.

The chain links TRBV30 to TRBJ1-5, with D perhaps matching TRBD1 (5 bases). The CDR3 extends over 13 amino acids. V lost 0 bases, J lost 4 bases, and 7 bases lay in between. CDR1 is GTSNPN, CDR2 SVGIG, per germline (reference sequence). CDR3: CAWSVQVNQPQHF. CDR3 sequence (DNA): TGTGCCTGGAGTGTACAGGTAAATCAGCCCCAGCATTTT. Based on the CDR3 plus reference TRBV30 and TRBJ1-5, the full variable domain is SQTIHQWPATLVQPVGSPLSLECTVEGTSNPNLYWYRQAAGRGLQLLFYSVGIGQISSEVPQNLSASRPQDRQFILSSKKLLLSDSGFYLCAWSVQVNQPQHFGDGTRLSIL.

V is TRBV30 and J is TRBJ1-3; unclear D gene. The CDR3 is 13 residues long. The germline V gene has CDR1 GTSNPN and CDR2 SVGIG (reference sequence). The ends were cut back, 0 bases at V and 0 bases at J, with 3 bases in the middle. The CDR3 DNA sequence: TGTGCCTGGAGTGTAAGCTCTGGAAACACCATATATTTT. It specifies CAWSVSSGNTIYF.

The chain uses TRBV6-6 and TRBJ2-7; D unresolved. Germline V gene data show CDR1 as MNHNY and CDR2 as SVGAGI (reference sequence). Deletions cut 4 bases from V and 5 bases from J, with 12 bases between. The CDR3 length is 13 residues. Written as DNA, the CDR3 is TGTGCCAGCAGTTCGCGGACCGACAACGAGCAGTACTTC. The encoded protein is CASSSRTDNEQYF.

The V and J genes are TRBV18 and TRBJ2-7; weak D call: TRBD1 (6 bases). Germline assignment: CDR1 KGHSH and CDR2 LQKENI. V gave up 2 bases and J gave up 3 bases, with 8 bases separating them. This CDR3 spans 13 amino acids. The CDR3 protein is CASSPATGYEQYF. CDR3 nucleotides: TGTGCCAGCTCACCAGCGACAGGCTACGAGCAGTACTTC.

The rearrangement links TRBV9 to TRBJ1-1; D unclear. V lost 0 bases to trimming and J lost 7 bases, with 13 bases between them. Germline V gives CDR1 SGDLS, CDR2 YYNGEE. CDR3 size: 14 residues. CDR3 nucleotide sequence: TGTGCCAGCAGCGTAGGAGTCGAGCGAGGTGAAGCTTTCTTT. It translates to CASSVGVERGEAFF.

V is TRBV5-8 and J is TRBJ2-1, with 8 bases aligning to TRBD2. The CDR3 covers 13 residues. V dropped 6 bases and J dropped 7; count of bases not matched to a gene: 6. Germline V lookup: CDR1 SGHTS, CDR2 YDEGEE. The CDR3 region is CASTLLAGNEQFF. The DNA of the CDR3 is TGTGCCAGCACTCTCTTAGCGGGAAATGAGCAGTTCTTC.

Of note for this clone: This same CDR3 is encoded by further DNA sequences in the sample. V usage is TRBV2 and J usage is TRBJ2-1; 10 bases are shared with TRBD2. Germline-derived CDR1 and CDR2 are SNHLY and FYNNEI. CDR3 size: 13 residues. V lost 6 bases and J lost 5; bases outside the gene matches: 1. CDR3 region: CASRLAGNNEQFF. Here the CDR3 DNA reads TGTGCCAGCAGACTAGCGGGGAACAATGAGCAGTTCTTC.

The rearrangement links TRBV10-3 to TRBJ1-2; the D gene is possibly TRBD1 (6 bases). CDR3 size: 14 residues. Germline V gene sequence: CDR1 ENHRY, CDR2 SYGVKD. The V end lost 0 bases, the J end lost 6 bases, and 11 bases lay between the germline ends. The CDR3 DNA sequence: TGTGCCATCAGTGAGTCGGGGGGCCTTCATGGCTACACCTTC. It yields the protein CAISESGGLHGYTF.

V is TRBV18 and J is TRBJ2-2, with 12 bases that match TRBD2. V shed 2 bases, J shed 4 bases, and the junction held 5 bases outside the gene matches. Germline CDR1 KGHSH, CDR2 LQKENI. This CDR3 region has 17 residues. The CDR3: CASSPGTSGSITGELFF. DNA for the CDR3: TGTGCCAGCTCACCAGGGACTAGCGGGTCCATCACCGGGGAGCTGTTTTTT.

The chain has TRBV7-9 and TRBJ1-2; D remains unclear. Trimming pared 7 bases from V and 0 bases from J, leaving 12 bases between. CDR3 size: 14 residues. CDR1 is SEHNR, CDR2 FQNEAQ, per germline (reference sequence). CDR3: CASIKATSNYGYTF. In DNA form, the CDR3 reads TGTGCCAGCATCAAGGCCACCTCTAACTATGGCTACACCTTC.

The V and J genes are TRBV29-1 and TRBJ2-5; D gene uncertain. The CDR3 length is 12 residues. The V end lost 4 bases, the J end lost 4 bases, and 10 bases lay between the germline ends. Germline-derived CDR1 and CDR2 are SQVTM and ANQGSEA. The CDR3 nucleotides read TGCAGCGTTGTCTGGACGGGAGAGACCCAGTACTTC. Translation: CSVVWTGETQYF.

This clone was counted only a few times. This chain links TRBV5-4 with TRBJ1-2; tentatively, D is TRBD1 (6 bases). The V end lost 4 bases, the J end lost 8 bases, and 21 bases lay between the germline ends. The CDR3 totals 15 residues. Germline CDR1 reads SGHNT; CDR2 reads YYREEE (reference sequence). This CDR3 is CASSHKGQGLEGYTF. CDR3 nucleotides: TGTGCCAGCAGCCATAAGGGGCAGGGGCTAGAAGGCTACACCTTC.

The chain employs TRBV18 and TRBJ2-6; TRBD2 matches at 12 bases. The CDR3 runs 20 residues. Looked up from germline, CDR1 is KGHSH and CDR2 is LQKENI. After removal of 5 bases from V and 1 base from J, the junction contained 12 bases not matched to a gene. DNA for the CDR3: TGTGCCAGCTCATCTACAGGGAGGACTAGCGGGAAATCTGGGGCCAACGTCCTGACTTTC. Protein product: CASSSTGRTSGKSGANVLTF.

J is TRBJ2-1 and V is TRBV12-5; no clear D gene. In germline, CDR1 is LGHNT, CDR2 FRNRAP. The CDR3 extends over 16 amino acids. The V end was cut by 4 bases, the J end by 0 bases, with 13 bases between. The CDR3 bases are TGTGCTAGTGGTTCCCCCGTGGGGAACTCCTACAATGAGCAGTTCTTC. This codes for CASGSPVGNSYNEQFF.

This clone was seen a handful of times. The chain carries TRBV28 and TRBJ1-4, with 8 bases lining up with TRBD1. From germline, CDR1 is MDHEN and CDR2 SYDVKM. The CDR3 is 17 amino acids. The trim removed 3 bases at V and 10 bases at J, leaving 16 bases unmatched. CDR3 nucleotides: TGTGCCAGCAGTTTGTATATCATGGCCACAGGGGGAGGAAAACTGTTTTTT. It is translated as CASSLYIMATGGGKLFF.

V is TRBV9 and J is TRBJ2-3, with D unresolved. Germline V gene lookup returns CDR1 SGDLS and CDR2 YYNGEE. This CDR3 has 13 residues. Trimming cost V 0 bases and J 7 bases, with 9 bases left between them. This CDR3 is CASSVEGRHTQYF. CDR3 bases: TGTGCCAGCAGCGTAGAAGGGCGGCATACGCAGTATTTT.

Details on this clone: Other nucleotide sequences in the sample specify the same CDR3. The CDR3 spells CASSPLQETQYF. The DNA for the CDR3 is TGTGCCAGCTCACCTCTCCAAGAGACCCAGTACTTC. This chain connects TRBV18 to TRBJ2-5; D remains unclear. The V gene's germline CDR1 is KGHSH and CDR2 LQKENI. V lost 3 bases and J 1 base, leaving 3 bases between the germline ends. This CDR3 is 12 amino acids long.

The count of this clone is one. The chain combines TRBV11-2 with TRBJ2-7, with a weak D call TRBD1 (6 bases). Germline loops: CDR1 SGHAT, CDR2 FQNNGV. The CDR3 has 17 amino acids. The V end was cut by 1 base, the J end by 2 bases, with 18 bases between. The DNA of the CDR3 is TGTGCCAGCAGCTTAGTGGTGACGTGGGGGCCGACCTACGAGCAGTACTTC. Residues: CASSLVVTWGPTYEQYF.

J is TRBJ1-1 and V is TRBV5-6, with a possible D match to TRBD1 (5 bases). CDR3 length: 15 amino acids. Germline CDR1 reads SGHDT; CDR2 reads YYEEEE. V lost 0 bases and J lost 4, with 13 bases in between. The CDR3 coding sequence is TGTGCCAGCAGCTTGGCCGAGGACACCCTCACTGAAGCTTTCTTT. Its protein product is CASSLAEDTLTEAFF.

This sequence joins TRBV7-2 and TRBJ1-2; D call uncertain. Germline V gene lookup returns CDR1 SGHTA and CDR2 FQGNSA. This CDR3 contains 12 residues. Trimming pared 5 bases from V and 3 bases from J, leaving 7 bases between. As DNA, the CDR3 is TGTGCCAGCAGCCTCGACTACTATGGCTACACCTTC. This encodes CASSLDYYGYTF.

This clone was seen once. This chain uses TRBV28 with TRBJ2-7, with unresolved D. The CDR3 is made up of 12 amino acids. Deletions cut 5 bases from V and 3 bases from J, with 8 bases between. From germline, CDR1 is MDHEN and CDR2 SYDVKM. CDR3: CASSPLGYEQYF. CDR3 DNA: TGTGCCAGCAGTCCCCTAGGCTACGAGCAGTACTTC.

The CDR3: CAWSVRDTQYF. The CDR3 DNA is TGTGCCTGGAGTGTCCGGGATACGCAGTATTTT. The J gene is TRBJ2-3, the V gene TRBV30, with no clear D. Trimming took 0 bases from V and 6 from J, leaving 4 bases between them. Germline assignment: CDR1 GTSNPN and CDR2 SVGIG (reference sequence). The CDR3 has 11 residues.

This clone was recorded only once. This chain uses TRBV7-2 with TRBJ2-7; 9 bases line up with TRBD1. The ends lost 5 bases at V and 3 bases at J; junction bases unmatched: 8. The CDR3 covers 15 residues. The germline gives CDR1 SGHTA, CDR2 FQGNSA. The CDR3 loop is CASSKTPGQGYEQYF. The CDR3 DNA reads as TGTGCCAGCAGCAAGACGCCGGGACAGGGCTACGAGCAGTACTTC.

This chain joins TRBV5-1 and TRBJ2-2; a possible D gene is TRBD1 (7 bases). Trimming left V 5 bases short and J 2 bases short, with 16 bases between. The germline V gene has CDR1 SGHRS and CDR2 YFSETQ. The CDR3 length is 16 residues. The CDR3, as DNA: TGCGCCAGCAGTTTGACAGGGAGGCCCAACACCGGGGAGCTGTTTTTT. Translation: CASSLTGRPNTGELFF.

In its sample, this clone was seen a few times. The rearrangement uses TRBV12-5 and TRBJ1-6; D perhaps matches TRBD1 (5 bases). Trimming shortened V by 0 bases and J by 9 bases, and 15 bases separated the two germline ends. Per the germline V gene, CDR1 is LGHNT and CDR2 is FRNRAP. The CDR3 extends over 16 amino acids. In DNA, the CDR3 is TGTGCTAGTGGTTTGGTACTCGGCAGGGATGCTTCACCCCTCCACTTT. This gives the protein CASGLVLGRDASPLHF.